Below, 17 T cell receptor gamma chains from the same sample are listed, as sequenced in a study of gamma-delta T cells after stem cell transplantation. TCRdb called clones from the RT-PCR reads again using CATT. The sample records some 1,300 gamma-chain clones, 2.5% to 3.5% being singletons. Sequencing was done on a sample of gamma-delta T cells. The receptors here all came from a human donor. It is not recorded whose cells these are; they may come from a transplant donor.

In its sample, this clone ranks as medium-sized. The rearrangement links TRGV9 to TRGJP. The CDR3 has 17 residues. The junction had 6 bases not matched to a gene; V was cut back by 2 bases and J by 5 bases. Germline V gene lookup returns CDR1 GITISATS and CDR2 ISYDGTV (reference sequence). In DNA, the CDR3 is TGTGCCTTGTGGGAGGAGGAAGAAGAGTTGGGCAAAAAAATCAAGGTATTT. This translates into CALWEEEEELGKKIKVF.

Comments on this clone: This may arise from a read error, as a much more abundant clone is one base away. The sample contains more than one DNA sequence encoding this CDR3. The chain is built from TRGV2 and TRGJP2. This CDR3 spans 16 amino acids. The V segment lost 12 bases and the J segment 0 bases; nucleotides outside the gene matches: 16. Per germline, CDR1 EGSNGY and CDR2 YDSYNSKV. CDR3 in amino acids: CAPRYRPYSSDWIKTF. In DNA, the CDR3 is TGTGCCCCCCGATATCGCCCATATAGTAGTGATTGGATCAAGACGTTT.

This clone qualifies as large (0.1 to 1%). The chain carries TRGV9 and TRGJ1 or TRGJ2. The trim removed 0 bases at V and 12 bases at J, leaving 11 bases unmatched. Per the germline V gene, CDR1 is GITISATS and CDR2 is ISYDGTV (reference sequence). The CDR3 runs 13 residues. CDR3 loop: CALWEVHCGGKLF. Written as DNA, the CDR3 is TGTGCCTTGTGGGAGGTGCATTGTGGGGGGAAACTCTTT.

This clone showed up just a few times. The germline gene is not matched at one end of the junction; a read error may be the cause. This sample includes further DNA sequences coding for the same CDR3. J is TRGJP and V is TRGV9. Germline CDR1 and CDR2: GITISATS and ISYDGTV (reference sequence). The length of the CDR3 is 18 residues. DNA for the CDR3: TGTGCATTGTGGGAGGTGACCCAAGAGGAGTTGGGCAAAAAAATCAAGGTATTT. Translating it yields CALWEVTQEELGKKIKVF.

This clone is categorized as medium-sized. A single base separates this from a much larger clone, so it may be a read error. This sample also contains other DNA sequences that code for the same CDR3. The chain links TRGV9 to TRGJP. V was pared by 4 bases and J by 7 bases, with 4 bases of the junction left unmatched. The CDR3 loop spans 15 amino acids. CDR1 and CDR2 (germline): GITISATS, ISYDGTV (reference sequence). CDR3 nucleotide sequence: TGTGCCTTGTGGGATACGGAGTTGGGCAAAAAAATCAAGGTATTT. Protein sequence: CALWDTELGKKIKVF.

This clone ranks as medium-sized. This may be a read error, as it is one base from a much larger clone. This CDR3 is also generated by other DNA sequences in the sample. The rearrangement joins TRGV9 to TRGJP. CDR1 is GITISATS and CDR2 is ISYDGTV in the germline V gene (reference sequence). The V segment lost 2 bases and the J segment 4 bases; nucleotides outside the gene matches: 2. This CDR3 contains 16 residues. The DNA for the CDR3 is TGTGCCTTGTGGGAGGGACAAGAGTTGGGCAAAAAAATCAAGGTATTT. Translation gives CALWEGQELGKKIKVF.

A few counts support this clone. The rearrangement uses TRGV9 and TRGJP. The CDR3 consists of 18 residues. In germline, CDR1 is GITISATS, CDR2 ISYDGTV (reference sequence). The J segment lost 3 bases and the V segment lost 0 bases, leaving 5 bases of the junction unmatched. The CDR3 DNA reads as TGTGCCTTGTGGGAGGTGCGAAAGCAAGAGTTGGGCAAAAAAATCAAGGTATTT. Protein: CALWEVRKQELGKKIKVF.

By share, this clone counts as medium-sized. The chain joins TRGV4 to TRGJ1 or TRGJ2. CDR3 size: 21 residues. Germline loops: CDR1 EGSTGY, CDR2 YDSYTSSV. The junction had 24 bases not matched to a gene; V was cut back by 0 bases and J by 1 base. CDR3 sequence (DNA): TGTGCCACCTGGGATGGGCCTGTATATCTCTCTTCGACCCAAAATTATTATAAGAAACTCTTT. Encoded protein: CATWDGPVYLSSTQNYYKKLF.

This clone ranks as medium-sized. CDR3 nucleotide sequence: TGTGCCTTGTGGGTAAGGTATAAGAAACTCTTT. It specifies CALWVRYKKLF. The chain joins TRGV9 to TRGJ1 or TRGJ2. The V segment lost 5 bases and the J segment 7 bases; nucleotides outside the gene matches: 5. CDR1 is GITISATS and CDR2 is ISYDGTV in the germline V gene (reference sequence). The CDR3 runs 11 residues.

This clone is termed medium-sized. The same CDR3 also results from other DNA sequences found in this sample. The chain is built from TRGV9 and TRGJP. After removal of 3 bases from V and 4 bases from J, the junction contained 3 bases not matched to a gene. The germline V gene encodes CDR1 GITISATS and CDR2 ISYDGTV (reference sequence). CDR3 size: 16 residues. The CDR3 reads CALWEHQELGKKIKVF. CDR3 bases: TGTGCCTTGTGGGAGCACCAAGAGTTGGGCAAAAAAATCAAGGTATTT.

In the case of this clone: Being one base from a much bigger clone, this may be a read error. V usage is TRGV3 and J usage is TRGJ1 or TRGJ2. With 3 bases clipped from V and 9 bases from J, the junction kept 5 bases outside the gene matches. Germline assignment: CDR1 VTNTFY and CDR2 YDVSTARD (reference sequence). This CDR3 is 11 amino acids long. The CDR3 nucleotides read TGTGCCACCTGGGACCATACTAAGAAACTCTTT. It is translated as CATWDHTKKLF.

On this clone: This likely traces to a read error, being one base from a far larger clone. CDR3 in amino acids: CALWETPLQKLGKKIKVF. CDR3 coding DNA: TGTGCCTTGTGGGAGACTCCTTTGCAAAAGTTGGGCAAAAAAATCAAGGTATTT. The chain links TRGV9 to TRGJP. The CDR3 covers 18 residues. CDR1 GITISATS and CDR2 ISYDGTV come from the germline V gene (reference sequence).

In this sample, this clone turned up a few times. The V and J genes are TRGV9 and TRGJP. CDR1 and CDR2 (germline): GITISATS, ISYDGTV (reference sequence). This CDR3 comprises 20 residues. The trim removed 0 bases at V and 4 bases at J, leaving 12 bases unmatched. The CDR3, as DNA: TGTGCCTTGTGGGAGGTGCTGGTTGCCAATCAAGAGTTGGGCAAAAAAATCAAGGTATTT. As protein: CALWEVLVANQELGKKIKVF.

The rearrangement uses TRGV9 and TRGJP. From germline, CDR1 is GITISATS and CDR2 ISYDGTV (reference sequence). This CDR3 comprises 16 residues. The junction had 5 bases not matched to a gene; V was cut back by 3 bases and J by 6 bases. CDR3 sequence: CALWEWGELGKKIKVF. The CDR3 DNA sequence: TGTGCCTTGTGGGAGTGGGGAGAGTTGGGCAAAAAAATCAAGGTATTT.

Judged by abundance, this clone is medium-sized. CDR3 bases: TGTGCCTTGTGGGAGGTGGGAGATTATTATAAGAAACTCTTT. This encodes CALWEVGDYYKKLF. This chain connects TRGV9 to TRGJ1 or TRGJ2. Per germline, CDR1 GITISATS and CDR2 ISYDGTV (reference sequence). V was pared by 0 bases and J by 2 bases, with 4 bases of the junction left unmatched. The CDR3 has 14 amino acids.

This clone is large by share. Other DNA sequences in this specimen translate into the identical CDR3. V is TRGV9 and J is TRGJP. After removal of 2 bases from V and 4 bases from J, the junction contained 2 bases not matched to a gene. The CDR3 spans 16 residues. Germline CDR1 GITISATS, CDR2 ISYDGTV (reference sequence). The CDR3 nucleotides read TGTGCCTTGTGGGAGGAACAAGAGTTGGGCAAAAAAATCAAGGTATTT. This gives the protein CALWEEQELGKKIKVF.

This clone was recorded a few times. This DNA's translation and the protein TCRdb lists, from a much larger clone, do not match at residue 6, likely due to a read error; the protein shown is translated from the DNA. The J gene is TRGJP, the V gene TRGV9. This CDR3 region has 14 residues. Losses at the gene ends were 2 bases for V and 8 bases for J; bases not matched to a gene: 0. CDR1 and CDR2 (germline): GITISATS, ISYDGTV (reference sequence). CDR3 nucleotides: TGTGCCTTGTGGGAGGAGTTGGGCAAAAAAATCAAGGTATTT. It codes for CALWEELGKKIKVF.